The 7 T cell receptor beta chains given below trace back to one sample, sequenced in a study of cytomegalovirus exposure and HLA in healthy donors. The PCR ran on 60 Vbeta and 13 Jbeta primers. Sequencing was performed with immunoSEQ multiplex PCR; in TCRdb, only in-frame clones are kept and a portion is missing. The sample has around 100,000 clones; roughly three quarters are singletons. Sequenced material: PBMCs. These receptors all stem from a female donor in good health and CMV-seropositive.

This clone appeared a few times. The rearrangement links TRBV19 to TRBJ2-7, with TRBD2 identical over 10 bases. CDR1 and CDR2 (germline): LNHDA, SQIVND (reference sequence). V dropped 4 bases and J dropped 3; count of bases not matched to a gene: 6. The CDR3 has 15 residues. CDR3 sequence (DNA): TGTGCCAGTAGTAAAATAGCGGGGGGCATCTACGAGCAGTACTTC. Its translation is CASSKIAGGIYEQYF.

The chain links TRBV15 to TRBJ2-2; 7 nucleotides align to TRBD1. The V and J ends lost 4 bases and 5 bases, in that order; junction bases with no gene match: 10. Per germline, CDR1 LNHNV and CDR2 YYDKDF (reference sequence). This CDR3 is 16 amino acids long. The CDR3 loop is CATSKFTGVGTGELFF. In DNA form, the CDR3 reads TGTGCCACCAGCAAGTTTACAGGGGTAGGGACCGGGGAGCTGTTTTTT.

The V and J genes are TRBV30 and TRBJ2-3; tentatively, D is TRBD1 (6 bases). The CDR3 contains 16 residues. V lost 1 base and J 0 bases, leaving 14 bases between the germline ends. Germline CDR1 reads GTSNPN; CDR2 reads SVGIG (reference sequence). The CDR3 DNA reads as TGTGCCTGGAGTGAGGGTAGGGGGTTGAGCACAGATACGCAGTATTTT. Protein sequence: CAWSEGRGLSTDTQYF.

V usage is TRBV15 and J usage is TRBJ2-5; 11 bases line up with TRBD2. With 2 bases clipped from V and 11 bases from J, the junction kept 16 bases outside the gene matches. The CDR3 is made up of 17 amino acids. CDR1 is LNHNV, CDR2 YYDKDF, per germline (reference sequence). The CDR3 DNA is TGTGCCACCAGCAGAACCCTATCACTAGCGGGGGTGGAGGAGCAGTACTTC. Amino acid sequence: CATSRTLSLAGVEEQYF.

This rearrangement joins TRBV14 to TRBJ1-1; D is uncertain. There are 13 residues in the CDR3. V shed 0 bases and J shed 4 bases, with 6 bases lying between them. The germline V gene encodes CDR1 SGHDN and CDR2 FVKESK. CDR3 amino acids: CASSQDTGTEAFF. CDR3 nucleotide sequence: TGTGCCAGCAGCCAAGATACTGGCACTGAAGCTTTCTTT.

As for this clone: At one end the junction does not follow the germline gene, possibly because of a read error. The V and J genes are TRBV6-5 and TRBJ2-4, with a weak D call TRBD1 (6 bases). This CDR3 comprises 14 residues. CDR1 and CDR2 from the germline V gene are MNHEY and SVGAGI. Written as DNA, the CDR3 is TGTGCCAGCAGTTACTCGGGGACACAAAACAGTCAGTACTTC. This codes for CASSYSGTQNSQYF.

This clone appeared a single time. The rearrangement links TRBV4-1 to TRBJ1-6; possibly TRBD1 for D (6 bases). The CDR3 has 18 amino acids. Trimming stripped 0 bases from V and 0 bases from J, with 12 bases between. Germline loops: CDR1 MGHRA, CDR2 YSYEKL. CDR3: CASSQEGGASSYNSPLHF. The CDR3 DNA sequence: TGCGCCAGCAGCCAAGAGGGGGGGGCGAGCTCCTATAATTCACCCCTCCACTTT.